This paragraph reports one T cell receptor beta chain. This sample was included in a study of early T cells in non-severe SARS-CoV-2 infection. MiXCR, run by TCRdb on the 5' RACE reads, gives a single entry per CDR3 protein. The sample lists about 76,000 distinct CDR3 sequences, roughly 15% seen once, with around 12% in the top ten. The origin of this receptor is an adult who was a healthcare worker with PCR-confirmed SARS-CoV-2 infection or an uninfected control (not recorded which). Input material: whole blood.

The CDR3 DNA reads TGTGCCAGCACCAACGCGGGGAGGAGGACTGAAGCTTTCTTT. Protein: CASTNAGRRTEAFF. The chain couples TRBV6-5 to TRBJ1-1, with D hard to call. Trimming cost V 7 bases and J 5 bases, with 17 bases left between them. The CDR3 covers 14 residues. CDR1 is MNHEY and CDR2 is SVGAGI in the germline V gene.